The next 31 T cell receptor beta chains were all read from a single sample in a study of identical twins. TCRdb reprocessed the 5' RACE reads with MiXCR, giving one entry per CDR3 protein. The repertoire holds around 480,000 distinct CDR3 sequences, with over 12% as singletons. The data were also submitted as part of a second study, on yellow fever vaccine responses in identical twins.

Sequencing input: CD4+ T cells sorted from blood. The receptors were gathered from a woman aged 18-35 years in good health.

The chain carries TRBV2 and TRBJ2-5; D possibly matches TRBD1 or TRBD2 (5 bases each). The CDR3 sequence is 15 residues long. Germline V CDR1 and CDR2: SNHLY, FYNNEI. Trimming took 4 bases from V and 0 from J, leaving 12 bases between them. The CDR3 bases are TGTGCCAGCAGTGCGTCGTGGGGGAACCAAGAGACCCAGTACTTC. Translating gives CASSASWGNQETQYF.

The chain links TRBV4-1 to TRBJ1-1, with D possibly being TRBD1 (5 bases). The CDR3 runs to 15 residues. The V end lost 2 bases, the J end lost 1 base, and 11 bases lay between the germline ends. The germline V gene encodes CDR1 MGHRA and CDR2 YSYEKL. CDR3 region: CASSQPTDRNTEAFF. For the CDR3, the DNA is TGCGCCAGCAGCCAACCGACAGACCGGAACACTGAAGCTTTCTTT.

This clonotype has only a few counts. The CDR3 spells CASSQRQGAHTGELFF. For the CDR3, the DNA is TGCGCCAGCAGCCAACGCCAGGGGGCGCACACCGGGGAGCTGTTTTTT. The chain has TRBV4-3 and TRBJ2-2; 8 nucleotides line up with TRBD1. Germline V gene lookup returns CDR1 LGHNA and CDR2 YSLEER. Trimming took 2 bases from V and 3 from J; bases not matched to a gene: 5. This CDR3 region has 16 residues.

J is TRBJ2-7 and V is TRBV6-2 or TRBV6-3; 11 bases are shared with TRBD1. The germline CDR1 and CDR2 sequences are MNHEY and SVGEGT. This CDR3 region has 15 residues. Trimming took 6 bases from V and 2 from J; bases not matched to a gene: 6. The CDR3 coding sequence is TGTGCCAGCAGCGGCGGACAGGGGGCAACCTACGAGCAGTACTTC. Its protein product is CASSGGQGATYEQYF.

V gene TRBV5-1 combines with J gene TRBJ2-7, with a weak D call TRBD2 (6 bases). The germline V and J ends were trimmed by 3 bases and 6 bases, with 16 bases remaining between them. Germline V lookup: CDR1 SGHRS, CDR2 YFSETQ. The CDR3 covers 14 residues. This CDR3 is CASSSLGLVGEQYF. In DNA, the CDR3 is TGCGCCAGCAGCTCTCTGGGACTTGTCGGCGAGCAGTACTTC.

The chain is built from TRBV6-2 or TRBV6-3 and TRBJ2-5; TRBD2 agrees at 7 bases. Per the germline V gene, CDR1 is MNHEY and CDR2 is SVGEGT. Unmatched junction bases numbered 12, after V lost 2 bases and J lost 0 bases. This CDR3 has 18 residues. The CDR3 region has the DNA TGTGCCAGCAGTTACAATGAGTTGCAAGCGGGATACCAAGAGACCCAGTACTTC. It encodes CASSYNELQAGYQETQYF.

This clonotype was seen ten or more times. This chain connects TRBV11-2 to TRBJ2-5; D unresolved. Trimming stripped 5 bases from V and 5 bases from J, with 6 bases between. The CDR3 contains 11 residues. Germline V CDR1 and CDR2: SGHAT, FQNNGV. The CDR3 is CASSHIETQYF. CDR3 DNA sequence: TGTGCCAGCAGCCATATCGAGACCCAGTACTTC.

Concerning this clonotype: One end of the junction fails to match germline, which may point to a read error. The rearrangement links TRBV3-1 to TRBJ1-6; no firm D call. The CDR3 runs to 15 residues. Germline lookup yields CDR1 LGHDT and CDR2 YNNKEL (reference sequence). CDR3 sequence reads: CASTQGPAQNSPLHF. CDR3 DNA: TGTGCCAGCACCCAAGGGCCGGCCCAAAATTCACCCCTCCACTTT.

This chain joins TRBV29-1 and TRBJ2-7; D remains ambiguous. This CDR3 has 13 residues. The germline V gene has CDR1 SQVTM and CDR2 ANQGSEA. V dropped 7 bases and J dropped 2 bases, with 15 bases sitting between them. The CDR3: CSAPQWKTYEQYF. CDR3 bases: TGCAGCGCCCCACAGTGGAAAACCTACGAGCAGTACTTC.

V and J are TRBV29-1 and TRBJ2-5; TRBD1 or TRBD2 may be the D gene (5 bases each). Germline V lookup: CDR1 SQVTM, CDR2 ANQGSEA. V was cut by 6 bases and J by 8 bases, with 13 bases left in between. The CDR3 extends over 11 amino acids. The CDR3 DNA follows: TGCAGCGTGGGGAATGGGGACACCCAGTACTTC. Protein sequence: CSVGNGDTQYF.

This clonotype showed up just a few times. The chain couples TRBV5-6 to TRBJ2-3, with no clear D. Germline loops: CDR1 SGHDT, CDR2 YYEEEE. V shed 0 bases and J shed 0 bases, with 8 bases lying between them. The CDR3 is 15 residues long. This chain's CDR3 is CASSLATISTDTQYF. CDR3 nucleotides: TGTGCCAGCAGCTTGGCCACAATTAGCACAGATACGCAGTATTTT.

This clonotype turned up a few times. This chain uses TRBV6-1 with TRBJ2-3, with 13 bases that match TRBD2. V shed 6 bases, J shed 2 bases, and the junction held 5 bases outside the gene matches. This CDR3 contains 16 residues. The germline V gene encodes CDR1 MNHNS and CDR2 SASEGT. The DNA for the CDR3 is TGTGCCAGCAGAAAACTAGCGGGGGGGGACACAGATACGCAGTATTTT. The encoded protein is CASRKLAGGDTDTQYF.

The chain couples TRBV7-8 to TRBJ2-5, with a possible D match to TRBD1 (5 bases). This CDR3 is 14 amino acids long. Per germline, CDR1 SGHVS and CDR2 FQNEAQ. The V end lost 0 bases, the J end lost 2 bases, and 7 bases lay between the germline ends. This chain's CDR3 is CASSLAQGQETQYF. The CDR3 region has the DNA TGTGCCAGCAGCTTAGCGCAGGGACAAGAGACCCAGTACTTC.

The gene calls are TRBV28 and TRBJ2-1, with TRBD1 as a possible D gene (5 bases). V was trimmed by 4 bases and J by 10 bases, leaving 20 bases between them. Germline V CDR1 and CDR2: MDHEN, SYDVKM. There are 15 residues in the CDR3. The CDR3 DNA is TGTGCCAGCAGTTCTACGGTTCCGCAGGGTATCGAGCAGTTCTTC. Its translation: CASSSTVPQGIEQFF. Looking up the rest from reference TRBV28 and TRBJ2-1 gives the full variable domain: DVKVTQSSRYLVKRTGEKVFLECVQDMDHENMFWYRQDPGLGLRLIYFSYDVKMKEKGDIPEGYSVSREKKERFSLILESASTNQTSMYLCASSSTVPQGIEQFFGPGTRLTVL.

V gene TRBV12-3 or TRBV12-4 combines with J gene TRBJ2-4, with D possibly matching TRBD2 (6 bases). The CDR3 has 12 amino acids. The V end lost 8 bases, the J end lost 7 bases, and 12 bases lay between the germline ends. CDR3 region: CASARGLNIQYF. In DNA, the CDR3 is TGTGCCAGCGCCCGGGGGTTGAACATTCAGTACTTC.

J is TRBJ2-2 and V is TRBV28; the D gene is possibly TRBD1 (5 bases). The CDR3 totals 13 residues. V gave up 8 bases and J gave up 2 bases, with 9 bases separating them. The germline V gene has CDR1 MDHEN and CDR2 SYDVKM. This CDR3 reads CASFDSNTGELFF. CDR3 nucleotide sequence: TGTGCCAGCTTCGACAGTAACACCGGGGAGCTGTTTTTT. The full variable domain, completed using reference TRBV28 and TRBJ2-2, is DVKVTQSSRYLVKRTGEKVFLECVQDMDHENMFWYRQDPGLGLRLIYFSYDVKMKEKGDIPEGYSVSREKKERFSLILESASTNQTSMYLCASFDSNTGELFFGEGSRLTVL.

This clonotype has a handful of counts. The V call is TRBV27, the J call TRBJ2-3; 9 nucleotides line up with TRBD1. The CDR3 extends over 13 amino acids. V shed 8 bases and J 7 bases; nucleotides not matched to a gene: 7. Looked up from germline, CDR1 is MNHEY and CDR2 is SMNVEV (reference sequence). The DNA for the CDR3 is TGTGCCAGCGGGCGGACAGGGGTGAATACGCAGTATTTT. Translated: CASGRTGVNTQYF.

In DNA, the CDR3 is TGTGCCAGCAGGGGGGTAGTGGAGACCCAGTACTTC. The encoded protein is CASRGVVETQYF. The chain is built from TRBV28 and TRBJ2-5; D tentatively reads TRBD1 or TRBD2 (5 bases each). The CDR3 totals 12 residues. The germline CDR1 and CDR2 sequences are MDHEN and SYDVKM. V was cut by 6 bases and J by 5 bases, with 10 bases left in between.

The chain joins TRBV20-1 to TRBJ2-5; D may correspond to TRBD1 or TRBD2 (5 bases each). Germline values: CDR1 DFQATT, CDR2 SNEGSKA (reference sequence). The CDR3 consists of 14 residues. V gave up 2 bases and J gave up 5 bases, with 15 bases separating them. The CDR3 DNA follows: TGCAGTGCTAGACCCCCCGAGGGGCGGGAGACCCAGTACTTC. Translation: CSARPPEGRETQYF.

In this sample, this clonotype turned up many times. The chain is built from TRBV12-3 or TRBV12-4 and TRBJ2-7; TRBD2 aligns across 11 bases. CDR3 length: 14 amino acids. V lost 1 base to trimming and J lost 6 bases; unmatched junction nucleotides: 2. The CDR3 DNA sequence: TGTGCCAGCAGTTTAGAACTAGCGGGGGCCGAGCAGTACTTC. It is translated as CASSLELAGAEQYF.

This clonotype has only a few counts. This rearrangement joins TRBV21-1 to TRBJ1-5. TRBV21-1 is a listed pseudogene. This CDR3 has 12 amino acids. In DNA form, the CDR3 reads TGTGCCAGCAGGGAGGACATTCAGCCCCAGCATTTT. Translation: CASREDIQPQHF.

This clonotype came up a few times. The J gene is TRBJ2-2, the V gene TRBV27; TRBD2 matches 7 bases. Germline values: CDR1 MNHEY, CDR2 SMNVEV (reference sequence). CDR3 length equals 16 residues. Losses at the gene ends were 3 bases for V and 0 bases for J; bases not matched to a gene: 4. The CDR3 DNA reads TGTGCCAGCAGTTTCCTGGGGGGGGCGAACACCGGGGAGCTGTTTTTT. Its protein is CASSFLGGANTGELFF.

This clonotype was observed a few times. DNA of the CDR3: TGCAGCGTCCGACTAGCGGGGGCAGAGACCCAGTACTTC. Translation gives CSVRLAGAETQYF. The chain employs TRBV29-1 and TRBJ2-5, with TRBD2 identical over 12 bases. CDR1 is SQVTM, CDR2 ANQGSEA, per germline. The CDR3 spans 13 residues. The V gene end was trimmed by 6 bases and the J gene end by 4 bases; junction bases not matched to a gene: 3.

The J gene is TRBJ2-2, the V gene TRBV7-3; unclear D gene. The germline V gene encodes CDR1 SGHTA and CDR2 FQGTGA. The V end lost 0 bases, the J end lost 0 bases, and 11 bases lay between the germline ends. The CDR3 length is 17 residues. This CDR3 reads CASSLTVRGANTGELFF. CDR3 nucleotide sequence: TGTGCCAGCAGCTTAACGGTTCGCGGTGCGAACACCGGGGAGCTGTTTTTT.

This clonotype was picked up many times. The genes are TRBV7-3 and TRBJ2-3, with D possibly TRBD2 on 6 matching bases. V was cut by 11 bases and J by 6 bases, with 21 bases left in between. The CDR3 consists of 14 residues. Looked up from germline, CDR1 is SGHTA and CDR2 is FQGTGA. The CDR3 here is CAGGVAPARDTQYF. CDR3 in DNA: TGTGCCGGCGGGGTAGCCCCAGCGCGGGATACGCAGTATTTT.

This clonotype was counted many times. The genes are TRBV29-1 and TRBJ2-1; D uncertain. The CDR3 is made up of 15 amino acids. Germline V gene sequence: CDR1 SQVTM, CDR2 ANQGSEA. Trimming removed 5 bases at V and 4 bases at J, with 18 bases between. CDR3 DNA sequence: TGCAGCGTTCGGTATAAAGGGTCGGTGTACAATGAGCAGTTCTTC. Protein product: CSVRYKGSVYNEQFF.

This chain joins TRBV29-1 and TRBJ2-1, with a possible D match to TRBD1 (6 bases). Germline V CDR1 and CDR2: SQVTM, ANQGSEA. The CDR3 runs to 14 residues. The ends were cut back, 7 bases at V and 0 bases at J, with 13 bases in the middle. The CDR3 protein is CSAKLTGSYNEQFF. As DNA, the CDR3 is TGCAGCGCCAAATTGACAGGCTCCTACAATGAGCAGTTCTTC.

In its sample, this clonotype was seen a few times. This chain uses TRBV27 with TRBJ2-6; no reliable D call. The CDR3 covers 20 residues. Germline CDR1 MNHEY, CDR2 SMNVEV (reference sequence). V was trimmed by 2 bases and J by 1 base, leaving 21 bases between them. Here the CDR3 DNA reads TGTGCCAGCAGTTTAACCCCCCGGCCAGTTCCCCGATCTGGGGCCAACGTCCTGACTTTC. This encodes CASSLTPRPVPRSGANVLTF.

This clonotype was observed a handful of times. V usage is TRBV20-1 and J usage is TRBJ1-1, with TRBD1 matching 7 bases. This CDR3 contains 11 residues. CDR1 is DFQATT, CDR2 SNEGSKA, per germline (reference sequence). V was pared by 5 bases and J by 3 bases, with 0 bases of the junction left unmatched. The CDR3 coding sequence is TGCAGTGCTGGACAGGACACTGAAGCTTTCTTT. It specifies CSAGQDTEAFF.

Here the CDR3 reads CASSDQGSYTQYF. The CDR3 DNA follows: TGTGCCAGCAGTGATCAGGGCTCCTATACGCAGTATTTT. The chain employs TRBV2 and TRBJ2-3, with D tentatively TRBD1 (5 bases). This CDR3 has 13 residues. Trimming shortened V by 3 bases and J by 7 bases, and 11 bases separated the two germline ends. CDR1 is SNHLY and CDR2 is FYNNEI in the germline V gene.

This clonotype was picked up a small number of times. The J gene is TRBJ2-1, the V gene TRBV6-2 or TRBV6-3; 12 bases are shared with TRBD2. Germline-derived CDR1 and CDR2 are MNHEY and SVGEGT. Trimming took 6 bases from V and 3 from J; bases not matched to a gene: 15. The CDR3 has 19 amino acids. The CDR3 DNA follows: TGTGCCAGCAGACCCCTAGCGGGAGGGCCTAGGGTCGGCTACAATGAGCAGTTCTTC. Residues: CASRPLAGGPRVGYNEQFF.